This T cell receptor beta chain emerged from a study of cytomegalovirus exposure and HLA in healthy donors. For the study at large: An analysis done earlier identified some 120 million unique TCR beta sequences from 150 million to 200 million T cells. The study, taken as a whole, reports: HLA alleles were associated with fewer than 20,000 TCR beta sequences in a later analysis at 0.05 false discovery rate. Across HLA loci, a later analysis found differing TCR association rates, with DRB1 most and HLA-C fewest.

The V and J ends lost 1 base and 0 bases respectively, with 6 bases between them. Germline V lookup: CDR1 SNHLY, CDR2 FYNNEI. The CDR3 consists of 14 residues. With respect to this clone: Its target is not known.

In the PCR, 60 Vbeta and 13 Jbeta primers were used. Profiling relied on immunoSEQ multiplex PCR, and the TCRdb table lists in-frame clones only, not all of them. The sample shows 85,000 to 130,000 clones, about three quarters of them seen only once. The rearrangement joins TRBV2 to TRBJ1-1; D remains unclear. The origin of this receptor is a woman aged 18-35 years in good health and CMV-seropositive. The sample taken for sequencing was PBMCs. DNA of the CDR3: TGTGCCAGCAGTGAAGGGCAGATGAACACTGAAGCTTTCTTT. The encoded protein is CASSEGQMNTEAFF.